The clone carrying this TCR beta chain was detected a few times. What it binds is not known. Synthesis of TCR cDNA relied on 5'RACE template switching, which attached a universal primer site and UMIs. From the 5' RACE reads, TCRdb called clonotypes with MiXCR, one entry per CDR3 protein. The sample records about 240,000 distinct CDR3 sequences, about 7% being singletons. The germline V gene encodes CDR1 ENHRY and CDR2 SYGVKD. After removal of 5 bases from V and 2 bases from J, the junction contained 8 bases not matched to a gene. The CDR3 is 15 amino acids. This sample stems from a study of T cells after yellow fever vaccination. Study-level background: Where fractions had low cell numbers, libraries were prepared from them with the SMART-Seq v4 Ultra Low Input RNA kit. Findings and caveats of the study: Detected again after the booster were most primary-vaccination clones, at approximately 95% CD4 and nearly 90% CD8.

The source is a man under 40 who received the YFV17D yellow fever vaccine. Source: CD4+ T cells sorted from PBMCs, taken 15 days after the yellow fever booster vaccination. The genes are TRBV10-3 and TRBJ1-1, with 7 bases that match TRBD1. Here the CDR3 DNA reads TGTGCCATCAGTCCCCCCGGGGACAGCAACACTGAAGCTTTCTTT. Its protein is CAISPPGDSNTEAFF.